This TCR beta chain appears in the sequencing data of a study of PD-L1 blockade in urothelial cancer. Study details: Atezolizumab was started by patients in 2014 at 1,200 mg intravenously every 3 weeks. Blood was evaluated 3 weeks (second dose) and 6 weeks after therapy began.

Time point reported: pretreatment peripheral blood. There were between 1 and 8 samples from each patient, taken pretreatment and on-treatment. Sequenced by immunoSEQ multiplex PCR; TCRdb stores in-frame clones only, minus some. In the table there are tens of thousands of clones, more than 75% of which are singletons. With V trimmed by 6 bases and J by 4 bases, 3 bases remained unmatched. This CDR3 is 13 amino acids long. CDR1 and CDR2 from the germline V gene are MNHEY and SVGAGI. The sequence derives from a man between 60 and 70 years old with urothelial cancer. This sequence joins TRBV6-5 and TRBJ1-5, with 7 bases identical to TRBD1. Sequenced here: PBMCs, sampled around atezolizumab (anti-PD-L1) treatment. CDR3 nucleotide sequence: TGTGCCAGCAGCAAACAGGGGAATCAGCCCCAGCATTTT. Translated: CASSKQGNQPQHF.